Given below is one T cell receptor beta chain in context. The CDR3 extends over 15 amino acids. The V gene end was trimmed by 2 bases and the J gene end by 4 bases; junction bases not matched to a gene: 8. Germline V gene data show CDR1 as ENHRY and CDR2 as SYGVKD. The data were taken from a study of blood T cell repertoires in COVID-19. Sequenced by immunoSEQ multiplex PCR; TCRdb stores in-frame clones only, minus some. The sample holds under 250,000 clones, around 84% seen once. The specimen sequenced was peripheral blood. V is TRBV10-3 and J is TRBJ2-7; 7 bases match TRBD2. The receptor was derived from a woman aged 55-75 years who had recovered from COVID-19. In nucleotides, the CDR3 is TGTGCCATCAGTGAGGGGAGGGGAGGGATGTACGAGCAGTACTTC. Residues: CAISEGRGGMYEQYF.